These 2 T cell receptor beta chains came from one sample sequenced in a study of T cell repertoires in cytomegalovirus infection. These receptors lack a known antigen. TCRdb ran MiXCR on the reads and lists one entry per CDR3 protein. This table holds 900,000 to 950,000 distinct CDR3 sequences, around 31% found once. This material consisted of cultured CD8+ T cells from PBMCs, taken from culture after CMV antigen stimulation. These receptors were collected from a human donor in good health (CMV status not recorded). Some clones in this sample may be carry-over from other donors' samples.

About this clonotype: A much larger clone sits a single nucleotide away, making a read error possible. V and J are TRBV7-8 and TRBJ2-5; the D gene is possibly TRBD1 (5 bases). Trimming pared 6 bases from V and 5 bases from J, leaving 16 bases between. This CDR3 contains 14 residues. Germline V gene sequence: CDR1 SGHVS, CDR2 FQNEAQ. This CDR3 reads CASRESQVQETQYF. Written as DNA, the CDR3 is TGTGCCAGCAGGGAATCACAGGTGCAGGAGACCCAGTACTTC.

The chain employs TRBV10-3 and TRBJ1-1; no definite D call. The V end was cut by 8 bases, the J end by 7 bases, with 20 bases between. Germline loops: CDR1 ENHRY, CDR2 SYGVKD. This CDR3 has 14 amino acids. This CDR3 is CAIRAVGFPHEAFF. In DNA, the CDR3 is TGTGCCATCCGAGCAGTGGGTTTCCCCCATGAAGCTTTCTTT.